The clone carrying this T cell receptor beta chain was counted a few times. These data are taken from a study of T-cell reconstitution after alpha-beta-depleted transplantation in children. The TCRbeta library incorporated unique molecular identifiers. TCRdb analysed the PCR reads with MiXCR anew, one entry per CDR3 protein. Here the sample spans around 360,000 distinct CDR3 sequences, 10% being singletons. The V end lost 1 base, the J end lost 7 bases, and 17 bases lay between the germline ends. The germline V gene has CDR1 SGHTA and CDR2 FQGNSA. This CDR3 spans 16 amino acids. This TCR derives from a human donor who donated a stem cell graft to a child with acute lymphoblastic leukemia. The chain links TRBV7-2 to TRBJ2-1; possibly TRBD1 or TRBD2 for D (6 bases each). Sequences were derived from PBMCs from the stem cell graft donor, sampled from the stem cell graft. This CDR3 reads CASSLGSGWRGNEQFF. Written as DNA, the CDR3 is TGTGCCAGCAGCTTAGGGTCGGGGTGGAGGGGGAATGAGCAGTTCTTC.